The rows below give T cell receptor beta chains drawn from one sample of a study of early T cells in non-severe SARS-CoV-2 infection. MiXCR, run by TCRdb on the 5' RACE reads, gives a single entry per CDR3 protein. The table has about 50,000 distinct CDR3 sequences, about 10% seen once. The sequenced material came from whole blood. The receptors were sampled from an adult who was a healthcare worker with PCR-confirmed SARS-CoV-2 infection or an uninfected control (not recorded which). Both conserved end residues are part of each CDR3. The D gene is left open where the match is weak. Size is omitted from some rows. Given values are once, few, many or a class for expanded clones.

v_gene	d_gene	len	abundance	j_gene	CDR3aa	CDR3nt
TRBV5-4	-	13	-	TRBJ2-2	CASRLWSTGELFF	TGTGCCAGCAGGTTGTGGTCCACCGGGGAGCTGTTTTTT
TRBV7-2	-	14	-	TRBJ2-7	CASSLDPGAYEQYF	TGTGCCAGCAGCTTAGACCCGGGGGCCTACGAGCAGTACTTC
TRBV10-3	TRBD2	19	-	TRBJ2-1	CAISEFNNLAGPTHNEQFF	TGTGCCATCAGTGAGTTTAATAATCTAGCGGGTCCGACCCACAATGAGCAGTTCTTC
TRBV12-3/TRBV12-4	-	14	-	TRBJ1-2	CASSLGGGGVGYTF	TGTGCCAGCAGTTTAGGGGGAGGAGGGGTCGGCTACACCTTC
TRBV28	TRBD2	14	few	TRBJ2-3	CASSSGSRADTQYF	TGTGCCAGCAGTAGCGGGAGTCGCGCAGATACGCAGTATTTT
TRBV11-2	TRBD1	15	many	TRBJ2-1	CASSLTRDSNNEQFF	TGTGCCAGCAGCTTAACACGGGACAGCAACAATGAGCAGTTCTTC
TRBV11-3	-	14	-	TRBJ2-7	CASSFGGASYEQYF	TGTGCCAGCAGCTTTGGGGGGGCGTCCTACGAGCAGTACTTC
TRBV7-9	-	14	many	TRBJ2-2	CASSLDYYTGELFF	TGTGCCAGCAGCTTAGACTACTACACCGGGGAGCTGTTTTTT
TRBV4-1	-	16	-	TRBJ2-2	CASSPILTENTGELFF	TGCGCCAGCAGCCCTATTTTGACAGAGAACACCGGGGAGCTGTTTTTT
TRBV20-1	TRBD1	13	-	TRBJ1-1	CSARGDRVTEAFF	TGCAGTGCTAGAGGGGACAGGGTTACTGAAGCTTTCTTT
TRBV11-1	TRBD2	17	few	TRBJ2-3	CASSPRPGLAGTDTQYF	TGTGCCAGCAGCCCCCGCCCGGGACTAGCGGGCACAGATACGCAGTATTTT
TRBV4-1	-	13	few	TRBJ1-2	CASSQAGSGGYTF	TGCGCCAGCAGCCAAGCTGGATCGGGAGGCTACACCTTC
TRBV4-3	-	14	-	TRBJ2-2	CASSQAPGSGELFF	TGCGCCAGCAGCCAAGCCCCCGGGTCCGGGGAGCTGTTTTTT
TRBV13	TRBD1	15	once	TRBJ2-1	CASSLVGQGVNEQFF	TGTGCCAGCAGCTTAGTGGGACAGGGGGTCAATGAGCAGTTCTTC
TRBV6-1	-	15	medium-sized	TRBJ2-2	CASSGGREMTGELFF	TGTGCCAGCAGTGGAGGCAGGGAAATGACCGGGGAGCTGTTTTTT
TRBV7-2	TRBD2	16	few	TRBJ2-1	CASSLTGTSAYNEQFF	TGTGCCAGCAGCTTAACCGGGACTAGCGCTTACAATGAGCAGTTCTTC
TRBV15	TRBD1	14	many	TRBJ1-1	CATSREDRGTEAFF	TGTGCCACCAGCAGAGAGGACAGGGGCACTGAAGCTTTCTTT
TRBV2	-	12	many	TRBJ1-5	CASTGGNQPQHF	TGTGCCAGCACAGGGGGCAATCAGCCCCAGCATTTT
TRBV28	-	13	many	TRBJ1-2	CASSLNRYYGYTF	TGTGCCAGCAGTTTAAACCGGTACTATGGCTACACCTTC
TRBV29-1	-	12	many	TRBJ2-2	CSVAQNTGELFF	TGCAGCGTTGCACAGAACACCGGGGAGCTGTTTTTT
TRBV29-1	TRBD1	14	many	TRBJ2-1	CSTLGTGPSGEQFF	TGCAGTACCCTGGGGACAGGGCCTTCCGGTGAGCAGTTCTTC
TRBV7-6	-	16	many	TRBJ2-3	CASSLAGVTSTDTQYF	TGTGCCAGCAGCTTAGCAGGGGTAACTAGCACAGATACGCAGTATTTT
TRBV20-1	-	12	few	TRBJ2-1	CSARDTTSAEFF	TGCAGTGCTAGAGATACGACATCCGCGGAGTTCTTC
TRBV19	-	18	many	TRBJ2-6	CASSPGGQTSSGANVLTF	TGTGCCAGTAGTCCTGGAGGACAGACTTCCTCTGGGGCCAACGTCCTGACTTTC
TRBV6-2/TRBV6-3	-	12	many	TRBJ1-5	CASSYLRQPQHF	TGTGCCAGCAGTTACTTACGTCAGCCCCAGCATTTT